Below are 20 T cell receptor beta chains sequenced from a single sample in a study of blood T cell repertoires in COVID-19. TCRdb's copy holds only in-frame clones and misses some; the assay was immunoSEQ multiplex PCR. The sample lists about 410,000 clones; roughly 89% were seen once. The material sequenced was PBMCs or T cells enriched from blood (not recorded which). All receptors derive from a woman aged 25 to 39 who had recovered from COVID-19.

The CDR3 nucleotides are TGTGCCTGTTCCGGGACTAGCGGGGCGGTTGTCGACACCGGGGAGCTGTTTTTT. It is translated as CACSGTSGAVVDTGELFF. The chain combines TRBV30 with TRBJ2-2, with TRBD2 matching over 13 bases. V shed 6 bases and J 3 bases; nucleotides not matched to a gene: 13. This CDR3 region has 18 residues. Germline lookup yields CDR1 GTSNPN and CDR2 SVGIG (reference sequence).

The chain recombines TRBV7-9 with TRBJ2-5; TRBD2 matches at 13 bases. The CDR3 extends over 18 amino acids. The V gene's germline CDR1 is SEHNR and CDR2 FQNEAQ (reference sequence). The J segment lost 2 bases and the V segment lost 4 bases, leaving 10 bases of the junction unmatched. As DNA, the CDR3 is TGTGCCAGCAGCTCCCCACTAGCGGGGGGGCCAAGGCAAGAGACCCAGTACTTC. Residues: CASSSPLAGGPRQETQYF.

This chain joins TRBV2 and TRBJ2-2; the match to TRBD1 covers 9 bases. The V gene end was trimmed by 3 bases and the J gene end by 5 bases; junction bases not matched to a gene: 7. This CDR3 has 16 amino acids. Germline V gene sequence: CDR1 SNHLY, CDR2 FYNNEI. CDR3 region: CASSDRQGGGTGELFF. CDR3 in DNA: TGTGCCAGCAGTGACCGACAGGGGGGAGGGACCGGGGAGCTGTTTTTT.

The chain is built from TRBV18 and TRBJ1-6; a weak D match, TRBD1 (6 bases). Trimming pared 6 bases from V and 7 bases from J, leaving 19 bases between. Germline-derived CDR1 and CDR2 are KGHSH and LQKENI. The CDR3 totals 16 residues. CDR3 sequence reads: CASSVDRPSGNSPLHF. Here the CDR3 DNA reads TGTGCCAGCTCTGTAGACAGGCCCAGTGGGAATTCACCCCTCCACTTT.

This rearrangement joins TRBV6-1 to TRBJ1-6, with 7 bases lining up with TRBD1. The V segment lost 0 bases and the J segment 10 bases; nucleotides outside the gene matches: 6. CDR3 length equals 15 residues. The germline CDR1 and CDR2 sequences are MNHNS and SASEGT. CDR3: CASSEAEGAGSPLHF. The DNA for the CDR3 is TGTGCCAGCAGTGAAGCGGAGGGGGCTGGGTCACCCCTCCACTTT.

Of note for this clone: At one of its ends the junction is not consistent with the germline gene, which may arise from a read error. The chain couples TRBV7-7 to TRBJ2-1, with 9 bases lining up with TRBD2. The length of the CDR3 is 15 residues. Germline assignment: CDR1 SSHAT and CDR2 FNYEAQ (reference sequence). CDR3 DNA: TGTGCTAGCAGCCCGAACCCGGGACTAGCCAAGGAGCAGTTCTTC. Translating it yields CASSPNPGLAKEQFF.

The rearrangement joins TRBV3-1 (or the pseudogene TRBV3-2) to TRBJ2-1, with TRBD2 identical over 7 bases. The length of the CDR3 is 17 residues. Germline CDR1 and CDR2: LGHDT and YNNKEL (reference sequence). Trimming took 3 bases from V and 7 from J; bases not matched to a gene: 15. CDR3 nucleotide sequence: TGTGCCAGCAGCCAGAGGGCCCCGCGGGAGTTAAGTAATGAGCAGTTCTTC. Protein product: CASSQRAPRELSNEQFF.

The CDR3 here is CASSPHEGTEAFF. DNA for the CDR3: TGTGCCAGCAGCCCTCACGAGGGCACTGAAGCTTTCTTT. The chain employs TRBV7-8 and TRBJ1-1, with D hard to call. V was shortened by 5 bases and J by 4 bases, with 11 bases between the two germline ends. CDR1 is SGHVS, CDR2 FQNEAQ, per germline. The CDR3 length is 13 residues.

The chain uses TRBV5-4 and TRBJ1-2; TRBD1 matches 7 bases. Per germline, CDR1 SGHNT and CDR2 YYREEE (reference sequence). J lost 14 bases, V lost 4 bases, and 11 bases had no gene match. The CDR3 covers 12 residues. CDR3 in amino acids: CASSHTQGEETF. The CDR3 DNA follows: TGTGCCAGCAGCCACACCCAGGGGGAAGAGACCTTC.

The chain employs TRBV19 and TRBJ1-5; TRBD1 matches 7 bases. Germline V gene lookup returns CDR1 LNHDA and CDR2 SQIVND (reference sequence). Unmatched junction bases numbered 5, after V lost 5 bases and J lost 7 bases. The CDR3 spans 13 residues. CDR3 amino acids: CASSPGQIQPQHF. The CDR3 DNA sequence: TGTGCCAGTAGTCCGGGACAGATCCAGCCCCAGCATTTT.

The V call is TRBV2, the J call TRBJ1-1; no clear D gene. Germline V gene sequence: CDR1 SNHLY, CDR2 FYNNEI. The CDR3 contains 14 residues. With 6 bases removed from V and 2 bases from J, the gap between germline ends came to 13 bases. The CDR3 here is CASRKRADNTEAFF. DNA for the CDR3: TGTGCCAGCAGGAAGAGGGCAGATAACACTGAAGCTTTCTTT. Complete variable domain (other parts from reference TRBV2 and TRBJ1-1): EPEVTQTPSHQVTQMGQEVILRCVPISNHLYFYWYRQILGQKVEFLVSFYNNEISEKSEIFDDQFSVERPDGSNFTLKIRSTKLEDSAMYFCASRKRADNTEAFFGQGTRLTVV.

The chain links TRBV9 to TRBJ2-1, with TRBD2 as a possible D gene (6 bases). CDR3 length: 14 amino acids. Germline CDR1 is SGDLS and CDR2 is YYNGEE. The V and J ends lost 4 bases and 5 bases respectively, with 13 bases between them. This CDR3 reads CASSRGTADNEQFF. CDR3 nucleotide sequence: TGTGCCAGCAGCCGGGGGACTGCCGACAATGAGCAGTTCTTC.

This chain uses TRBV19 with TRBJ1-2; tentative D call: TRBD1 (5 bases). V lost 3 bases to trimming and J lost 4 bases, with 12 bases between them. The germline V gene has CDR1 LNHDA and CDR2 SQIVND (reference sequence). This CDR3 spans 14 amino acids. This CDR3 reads CASSIGATVYGYTF. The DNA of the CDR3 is TGTGCCAGTAGTATTGGGGCGACAGTCTATGGCTACACCTTC. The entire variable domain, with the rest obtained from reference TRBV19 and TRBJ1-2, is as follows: DGGITQSPKYLFRKEGQNVTLSCEQNLNHDAMYWYRQDPGQGLRLIYYSQIVNDFQKGDIAEGYSVSREKKESFPLTVTSAQKNPTAFYLCASSIGATVYGYTFGSGTRLTVV.

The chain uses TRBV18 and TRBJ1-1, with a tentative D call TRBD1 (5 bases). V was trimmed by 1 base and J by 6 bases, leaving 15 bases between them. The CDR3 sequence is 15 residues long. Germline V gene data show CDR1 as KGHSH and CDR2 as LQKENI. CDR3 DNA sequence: TGTGCCAGCTCACCACGGCGTACAGGAAGGTCTGAAGCTTTCTTT. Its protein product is CASSPRRTGRSEAFF.

CDR3 sequence reads: CASSLGQGFQPQHF. CDR3 DNA: TGTGCCAGCAGTCTTGGACAGGGCTTCCAGCCCCAGCATTTT. V is TRBV28 and J is TRBJ1-5, with TRBD1 matching over 8 bases. Trimming cost V 5 bases and J 7 bases; bases outside gene matches: 7. Germline-derived CDR1 and CDR2 are MDHEN and SYDVKM. The length of the CDR3 is 14 residues.

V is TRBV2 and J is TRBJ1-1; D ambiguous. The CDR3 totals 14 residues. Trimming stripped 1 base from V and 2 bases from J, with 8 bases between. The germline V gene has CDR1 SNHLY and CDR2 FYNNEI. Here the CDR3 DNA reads TGTGCCAGCAGTGAAGAAGTGCTAAACACTGAAGCTTTCTTT. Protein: CASSEEVLNTEAFF. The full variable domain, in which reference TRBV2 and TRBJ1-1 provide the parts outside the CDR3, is EPEVTQTPSHQVTQMGQEVILRCVPISNHLYFYWYRQILGQKVEFLVSFYNNEISEKSEIFDDQFSVERPDGSNFTLKIRSTKLEDSAMYFCASSEEVLNTEAFFGQGTRLTVV.

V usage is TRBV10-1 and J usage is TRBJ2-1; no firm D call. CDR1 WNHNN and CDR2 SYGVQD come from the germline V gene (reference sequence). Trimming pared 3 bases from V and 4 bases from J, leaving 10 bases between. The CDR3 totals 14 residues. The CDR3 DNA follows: TGCGCCAGCAGTGAAACACGTACATACAATGAGCAGTTCTTC. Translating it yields CASSETRTYNEQFF.

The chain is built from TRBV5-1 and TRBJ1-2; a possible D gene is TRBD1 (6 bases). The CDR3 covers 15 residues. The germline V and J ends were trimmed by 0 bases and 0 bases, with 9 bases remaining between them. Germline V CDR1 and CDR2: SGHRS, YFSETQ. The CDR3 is CASSLVGDTNYGYTF. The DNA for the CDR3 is TGCGCCAGCAGCTTGGTAGGGGACACTAACTATGGCTACACCTTC.

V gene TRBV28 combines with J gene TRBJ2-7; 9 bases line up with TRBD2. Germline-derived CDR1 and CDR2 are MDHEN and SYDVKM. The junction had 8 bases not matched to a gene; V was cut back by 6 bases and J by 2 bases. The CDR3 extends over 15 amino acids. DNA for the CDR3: TGTGCCAGCAGCGTGACTAGCGGAGATACCTACGAGCAGTACTTC. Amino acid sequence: CASSVTSGDTYEQYF.

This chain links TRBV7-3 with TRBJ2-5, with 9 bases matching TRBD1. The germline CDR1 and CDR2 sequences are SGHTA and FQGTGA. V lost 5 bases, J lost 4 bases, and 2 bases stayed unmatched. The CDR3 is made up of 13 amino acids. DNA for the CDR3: TGTGCCAGCAGCGTACAGGGGGCAGAGACCCAGTACTTC. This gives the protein CASSVQGAETQYF.